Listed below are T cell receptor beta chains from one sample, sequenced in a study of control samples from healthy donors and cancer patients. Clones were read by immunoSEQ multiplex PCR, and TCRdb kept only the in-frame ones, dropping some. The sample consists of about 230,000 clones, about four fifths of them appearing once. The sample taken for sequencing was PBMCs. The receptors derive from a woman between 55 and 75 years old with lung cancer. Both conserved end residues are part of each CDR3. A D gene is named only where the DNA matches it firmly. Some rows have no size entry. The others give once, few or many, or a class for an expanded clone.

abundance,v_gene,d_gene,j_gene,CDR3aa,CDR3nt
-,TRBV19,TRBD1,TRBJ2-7,CASSTTGTGGYEQYF,TGTGCCAGTAGTACCACCGGGACAGGGGGCTACGAGCAGTACTTC
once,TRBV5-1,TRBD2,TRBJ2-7,CASSGTSGSREQYF,TGCGCCAGCAGCGGGACTAGCGGTTCCAGGGAGCAGTACTTC
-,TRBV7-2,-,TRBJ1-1,CASSLDIGIAFF,TGTGCCAGCAGCTTAGATATAGGGATAGCTTTCTTT
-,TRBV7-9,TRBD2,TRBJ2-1,CASKVWRGFVDHNEQFF,TGTGCCAGCAAGGTTTGGCGGGGGTTTGTGGACCACAATGAGCAGTTCTTC
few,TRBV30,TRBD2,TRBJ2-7,CAWSGASGSYEQYF,TGTGCCTGGAGTGGGGCTAGCGGGTCCTACGAGCAGTACTTC
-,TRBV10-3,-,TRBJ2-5,CAISETDSDQETQYF,TGTGCCATCAGTGAGACAGACAGTGACCAAGAGACCCAGTACTTC
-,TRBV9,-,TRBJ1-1,CASSTAGGEAFF,TGTGCCAGCAGCACAGCGGGGGGAGAAGCTTTCTTT
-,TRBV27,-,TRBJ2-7,CASSSLGASTYEQYF,TGTGCCAGCAGTTCCCTCGGGGCATCCACCTACGAGCAGTACTTC
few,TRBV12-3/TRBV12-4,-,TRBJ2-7,CASSLQYEQYF,TGTGCCAGCAGCCTTCAGTACGAGCAGTACTTC
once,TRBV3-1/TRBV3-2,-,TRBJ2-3,CASSQGLGTDTQYF,TGTGCCAGCAGCCAAGGACTAGGGACAGATACGCAGTATTTT
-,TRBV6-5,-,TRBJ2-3,CASHSGESTTDTQYF,TGTGCCAGCCACTCCGGGGAGTCGACGACAGATACGCAGTATTTT
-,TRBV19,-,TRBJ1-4,CASSIRRRINEKLFF,TGTGCCAGTAGTATACGGCGGCGGATTAATGAAAAACTGTTTTTT
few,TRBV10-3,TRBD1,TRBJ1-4,CAISPNSGGSANEKLFF,TGTGCCATCAGTCCGAATTCAGGGGGCTCGGCTAATGAAAAACTGTTTTTT
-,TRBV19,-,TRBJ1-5,CASSRLLGRVNQPQHF,TGTGCCAGTAGCCGTTTATTGGGACGGGTGAATCAGCCCCAGCATTTT
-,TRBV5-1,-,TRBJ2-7,CASSLDNYEQYF,TGCGCCAGCAGCCTCGACAACTACGAGCAGTACTTC
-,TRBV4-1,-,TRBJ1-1,CASSQAYAWATEAFF,TGCGCCAGCAGCCAAGCTTACGCATGGGCCACTGAAGCTTTCTTT
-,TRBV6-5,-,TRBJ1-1,CASNLQGDTEAFF,TGTGCCAGCAACCTTCAGGGAGATACTGAAGCTTTCTTT
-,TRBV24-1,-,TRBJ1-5,CATSDMGQGPQPQHF,TGTGCCACCAGTGATATGGGGCAGGGCCCCCAGCCCCAGCATTTT